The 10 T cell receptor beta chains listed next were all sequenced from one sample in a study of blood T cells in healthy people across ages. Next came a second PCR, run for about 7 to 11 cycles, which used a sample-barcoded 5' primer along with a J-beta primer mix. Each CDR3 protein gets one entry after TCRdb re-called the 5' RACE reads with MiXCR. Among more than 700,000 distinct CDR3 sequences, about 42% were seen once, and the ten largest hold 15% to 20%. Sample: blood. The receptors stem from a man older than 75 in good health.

CDR3 protein: CATSDRTTPRDTQYF. For the CDR3, the DNA is TGTGCCACCAGTGACCGGACTACCCCACGAGATACGCAGTATTTT. This rearrangement joins TRBV24-1 to TRBJ2-3; D possibly corresponds to TRBD2 (6 bases). Trimming took 4 bases from V and 5 from J, leaving 15 bases between them. CDR1 and CDR2 (germline): KGHDR, SFDVKD. There are 15 residues in the CDR3.

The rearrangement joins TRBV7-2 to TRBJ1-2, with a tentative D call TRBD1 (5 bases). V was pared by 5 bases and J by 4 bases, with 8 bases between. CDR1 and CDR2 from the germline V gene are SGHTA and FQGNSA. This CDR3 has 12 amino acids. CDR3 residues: CASSTGPYGYTF. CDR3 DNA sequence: TGTGCCAGCAGCACAGGTCCCTATGGCTACACCTTC.

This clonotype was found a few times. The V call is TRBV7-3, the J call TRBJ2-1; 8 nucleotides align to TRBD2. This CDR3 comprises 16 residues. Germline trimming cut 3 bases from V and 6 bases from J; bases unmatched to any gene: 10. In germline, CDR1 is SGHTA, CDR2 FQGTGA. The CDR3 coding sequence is TGTGCCAGCAGCTTTAAACTAGCGGCCCCTTCCAATGAGCAGTTCTTC. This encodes CASSFKLAAPSNEQFF.

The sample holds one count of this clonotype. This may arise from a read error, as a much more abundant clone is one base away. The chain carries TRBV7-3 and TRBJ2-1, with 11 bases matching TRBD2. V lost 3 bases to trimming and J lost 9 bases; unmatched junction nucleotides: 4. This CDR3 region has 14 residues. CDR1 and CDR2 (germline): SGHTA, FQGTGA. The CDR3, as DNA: TGTGCCAGCAGCTTGGGACTAGCGGTAAGTGAGCAGTTCTTC. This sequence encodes CASSLGLAVSEQFF.

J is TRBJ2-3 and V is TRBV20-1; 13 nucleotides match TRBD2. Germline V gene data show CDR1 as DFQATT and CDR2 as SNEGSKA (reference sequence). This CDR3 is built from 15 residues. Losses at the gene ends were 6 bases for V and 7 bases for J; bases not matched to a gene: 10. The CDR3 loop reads CSAGTGTSGVNTQYF. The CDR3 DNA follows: TGCAGTGCCGGAACCGGGACTAGCGGGGTTAATACGCAGTATTTT.

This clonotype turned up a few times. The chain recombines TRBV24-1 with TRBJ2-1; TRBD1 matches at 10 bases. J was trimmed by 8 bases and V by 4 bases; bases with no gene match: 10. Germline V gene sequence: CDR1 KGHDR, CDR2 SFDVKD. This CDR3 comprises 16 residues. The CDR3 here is CATSDPGQGFSHEQFF. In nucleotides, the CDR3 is TGTGCCACCAGTGACCCGGGACAGGGGTTCTCGCATGAGCAGTTCTTC.

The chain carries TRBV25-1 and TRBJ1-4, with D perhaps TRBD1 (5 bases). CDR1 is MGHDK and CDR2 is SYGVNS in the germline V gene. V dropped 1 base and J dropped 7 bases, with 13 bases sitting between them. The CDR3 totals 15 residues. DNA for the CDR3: TGTGCCAGCAGTGAATGGGAGGGGATAGGTGAAAAACTGTTTTTT. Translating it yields CASSEWEGIGEKLFF.

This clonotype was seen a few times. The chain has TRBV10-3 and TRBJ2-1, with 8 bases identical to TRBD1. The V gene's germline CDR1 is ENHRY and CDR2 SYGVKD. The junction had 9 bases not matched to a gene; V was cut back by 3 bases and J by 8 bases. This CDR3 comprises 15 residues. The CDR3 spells CAISELTKQGDEQFF. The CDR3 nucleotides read TGTGCCATCAGTGAACTGACCAAACAGGGGGATGAGCAGTTCTTC.

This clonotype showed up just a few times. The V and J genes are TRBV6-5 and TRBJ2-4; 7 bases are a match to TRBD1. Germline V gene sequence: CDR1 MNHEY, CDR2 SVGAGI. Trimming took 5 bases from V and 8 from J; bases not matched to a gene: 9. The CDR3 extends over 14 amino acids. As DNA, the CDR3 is TGTGCCAGCAGTCTGCGACAGGGACGGGACATTCAGTACTTC. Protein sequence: CASSLRQGRDIQYF.

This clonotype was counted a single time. CDR3 in amino acids: CSVEGLAGVHEQFF. CDR3 DNA sequence: TGCAGCGTGGAGGGACTAGCGGGAGTTCATGAGCAGTTCTTC. V gene TRBV29-1 combines with J gene TRBJ2-1; 14 bases agree with TRBD2. The junction had 6 bases not matched to a gene; V was cut back by 6 bases and J by 8 bases. Looked up from germline, CDR1 is SQVTM and CDR2 is ANQGSEA. The CDR3 spans 14 residues.